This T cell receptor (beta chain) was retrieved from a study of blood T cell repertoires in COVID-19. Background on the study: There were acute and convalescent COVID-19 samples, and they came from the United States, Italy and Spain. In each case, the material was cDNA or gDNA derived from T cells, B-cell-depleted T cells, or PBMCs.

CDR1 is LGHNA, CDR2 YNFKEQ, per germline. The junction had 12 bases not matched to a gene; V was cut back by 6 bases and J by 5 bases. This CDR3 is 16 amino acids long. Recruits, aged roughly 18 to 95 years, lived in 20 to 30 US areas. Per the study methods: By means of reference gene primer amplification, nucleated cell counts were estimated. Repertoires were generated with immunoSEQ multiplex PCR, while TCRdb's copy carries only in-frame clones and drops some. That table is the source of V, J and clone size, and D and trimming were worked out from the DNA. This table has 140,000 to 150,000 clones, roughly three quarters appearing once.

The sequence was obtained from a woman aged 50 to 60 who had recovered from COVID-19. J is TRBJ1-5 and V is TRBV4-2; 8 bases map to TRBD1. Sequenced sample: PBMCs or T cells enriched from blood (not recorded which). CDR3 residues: CASRLFQGARDQPQHF. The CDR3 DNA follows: TGTGCCAGCAGACTTTTCCAGGGGGCGCGGGATCAGCCCCAGCATTTT.